A single sample is the source of the 6 T cell receptor beta chains below, sequenced in a study of control samples from healthy donors and cancer patients. Method: immunoSEQ multiplex PCR; TCRdb's copy keeps in-frame clones and lacks some. Of about 410,000 clones listed, 75% to 95% are singletons. Sequenced: PBMCs. Source of these receptors: a man aged 40-50 years with head and neck cancer.

This CDR3 is CASRRPQGSYGYTF. CDR3 in DNA: TGTGCCAGTAGACGCCCCCAGGGATCCTATGGCTACACCTTC. The chain carries TRBV19 and TRBJ1-2; possible D gene TRBD1, 5 bases. CDR1 is LNHDA and CDR2 is SQIVND in the germline V gene (reference sequence). Trimming pared 6 bases from V and 4 bases from J, leaving 15 bases between. The length of the CDR3 is 14 residues.

The V call is TRBV29-1, the J call TRBJ1-5; tentative D call: TRBD1 (5 bases). Between the trimmed V and J ends, which lost 7 bases and 5 bases, there was a span of 18 bases. Germline lookup yields CDR1 SQVTM and CDR2 ANQGSEA. This CDR3 has 14 residues. CDR3 DNA sequence: TGCAGCGCGGTGCAGGGTGGAGTGGATCAGCCCCAGCATTTT. Translating it yields CSAVQGGVDQPQHF.

Turning to this clone: At one end the junction does not follow the germline gene, possibly because of a read error. The J gene is TRBJ2-5, the V gene TRBV20-1, with D perhaps TRBD2 (5 bases). The CDR3 totals 14 residues. The V gene's germline CDR1 is DFQATT and CDR2 SNEGSKA (reference sequence). The CDR3 reads CSTSAAASQETQYF. The CDR3 DNA is TGCAGTACTAGTGCAGCTGCTAGTCAAGAGACCCAGTACTTC.

This rearrangement joins TRBV6-5 to TRBJ1-4; possibly TRBD1 for D (6 bases). Germline assignment: CDR1 MNHEY and CDR2 SVGAGI. CDR3 length equals 15 residues. V lost 6 bases and J lost 0, with 11 bases in between. In nucleotides, the CDR3 is TGTGCCAGCAGACCGAGGACAGCAACTAATGAAAAACTGTTTTTT. This translates into CASRPRTATNEKLFF.

The rearrangement links TRBV6-6 to TRBJ2-3, with D possibly matching TRBD1 (6 bases). Germline lookup yields CDR1 MNHNY and CDR2 SVGAGI (reference sequence). V was pared by 5 bases and J by 2 bases, with 14 bases between. This CDR3 region has 15 residues. CDR3 residues: CASSRNGQPTDTQYF. The CDR3 DNA follows: TGTGCCAGCAGTCGCAACGGACAGCCCACAGATACGCAGTATTTT.

This clone was detected a few times. The J gene is TRBJ2-5, the V gene TRBV7-8; no firm D call. V shed 5 bases and J shed 1 base, with 8 bases lying between them. This CDR3 has 13 amino acids. From germline, CDR1 is SGHVS and CDR2 FQNEAQ. The CDR3 is CASSPGLQETQYF. CDR3 coding DNA: TGTGCCAGCAGCCCGGGCCTCCAAGAGACCCAGTACTTC.